This TCR beta chain emerged from a study of cytomegalovirus exposure and HLA in healthy donors. Study context: Sequencing of roughly 180 million T cells in an earlier analysis found around 110 million unique TCR beta sequences.

Primers for the PCR totalled 60 Vbeta and 13 Jbeta. Sequencing used immunoSEQ multiplex PCR; TCRdb keeps in-frame clones, though not all of them. The sample has approximately 110,000 clones, 79% seen once. The V end was cut by 4 bases, the J end by 5 bases, with 15 bases between. Germline values: CDR1 LNHDA, CDR2 SQIVND (reference sequence). The CDR3 spans 15 residues. This clone was recorded only once. This receptor was taken from a woman under 30 in good health and CMV-seropositive. The V and J genes are TRBV19 and TRBJ1-5; tentative D call: TRBD1 (6 bases). Sequencing was carried out using PBMCs. This CDR3 is CASSTRGGFHQPQHF. The DNA for the CDR3 is TGTGCCAGTAGTACTAGGGGGGGGTTCCATCAGCCCCAGCATTTT.